The rows below give T cell receptor beta chains drawn from one sample of a study of T cell responses to AZD1222 COVID-19 vaccine. Measured with immunoSEQ multiplex PCR; TCRdb has only the in-frame clones, and not every one. Of some 130,000 clones in the sample, about 90% were seen once. The sequencing here drew on peripheral blood, taken on day 0 of AZD1222 vaccination. All receptors derive from an adult in good health. Each CDR3 is given with its conserved first and last residue. A D gene is named only where the DNA matches it firmly.

d_call v_call cdr3_aa
- TRBV6-5 CASSSRQYSNQPQHF
TRBD2 TRBV9 CASSTPSGGADTQYF
- TRBV3-1/TRBV3-2 CASSQGNEQYF
- TRBV9 CASSLGPGEKLFF
- TRBV24-1 CATSIRGATNEQFF
- TRBV6-5 CASSTDRTYGYTF
TRBD2 TRBV9 CASSSTGGYNGQFF
TRBD1 TRBV27 CASSSILGTGLGYEQYF
- TRBV5-1 CASSLGTLGQKREAFF
- TRBV6-1 CASSDQSTIPGSEQYF
- TRBV3-1/TRBV3-2 CASSQGPGNTIYF
TRBD1 TRBV10-2 CASSGPTGVNTGELFF
TRBD1 TRBV30 CAWSVRDRARGNTIYF
- TRBV6-5 CASRLGVGNYEQYF
TRBD2 TRBV10-3 CATGTSGSSYEQYF
TRBD1 TRBV18 CASSRDRGQAGEKLFF
- TRBV5-1 CASNRDPGPGTHNEQFF